Presented here are 28 T cell receptor beta chains from one specimen sequenced in a study of T cell responses to AZD1222 COVID-19 vaccine. Some clones are missing from TCRdb's copy, which holds only in-frame ones; the method was immunoSEQ multiplex PCR. The repertoire holds around 140,000 clones, with 90% to 95% as singletons. Sample: peripheral blood, taken after recovery from COVID-19. These receptors all stem from an adult who had recovered from COVID-19.

V and J are TRBV27 and TRBJ2-2; 10 bases match TRBD1. Germline loops: CDR1 MNHEY, CDR2 SMNVEV (reference sequence). Trimming at V came to 8 bases and at J to 6 bases, leaving 6 bases not matched to a gene. CDR3 size: 14 residues. The CDR3 region is CASSPGQGPGELFF. In DNA form, the CDR3 reads TGTGCCAGCTCTCCGGGACAGGGGCCCGGGGAGCTGTTTTTT.

This clone was seen a single time. This chain links TRBV6-6 with TRBJ1-1, with unresolved D. Germline CDR1 is MNHNY and CDR2 is SVGAGI (reference sequence). The CDR3 runs 14 residues. Deletions cut 7 bases from V and 6 bases from J, with 18 bases between. In DNA, the CDR3 is TGTGCCAGCATCGATCAGGCGGGGAGAGCTGAAGCTTTCTTT. Its protein product is CASIDQAGRAEAFF.

The chain couples TRBV7-9 to TRBJ1-2; D gene unclear. The CDR3 consists of 13 residues. Trimming took off 1 base at V and 2 bases at J, with 5 bases between the two ends. In germline, CDR1 is SEHNR, CDR2 FQNEAQ (reference sequence). In DNA, the CDR3 is TGTGCCAGCAGCTTAGACGGCAACTATGGCTACACCTTC. Translated, it gives CASSLDGNYGYTF.

This chain uses TRBV30 with TRBJ1-1, with D unresolved. CDR1 and CDR2 from the germline V gene are GTSNPN and SVGIG (reference sequence). This CDR3 is 15 amino acids long. The V end lost 0 bases, the J end lost 0 bases, and 11 bases lay between the germline ends. CDR3 region: CAWSVLGNLNTEAFF. CDR3 nucleotide sequence: TGTGCCTGGAGTGTACTTGGCAACCTGAACACTGAAGCTTTCTTT.

This clone was counted a single time. The chain has TRBV27 and TRBJ2-3, with TRBD2 matching 9 bases. The CDR3 is 16 amino acids. V lost 5 bases and J lost 5; bases outside the gene matches: 11. Germline-derived CDR1 and CDR2 are MNHEY and SMNVEV (reference sequence). The DNA of the CDR3 is TGTGCCAGCAGTACCCGAGCGGGAGCGGGAGGAGATACGCAGTATTTT. Translating gives CASSTRAGAGGDTQYF.

In nucleotides, the CDR3 is TGTGCCAGCAGCCCCCGGCTGTCGATGAGCACCGGGGAGCTGTTTTTT. Protein: CASSPRLSMSTGELFF. V gene TRBV7-9 combines with J gene TRBJ2-2; D call uncertain. In germline, CDR1 is SEHNR, CDR2 FQNEAQ (reference sequence). Trimming stripped 5 bases from V and 4 bases from J, with 17 bases between. The CDR3 totals 16 residues. The full variable domain, completed using reference TRBV7-9 and TRBJ2-2, is DTGVSQNPRHKITKRGQNVTFRCDPISEHNRLYWYRQTLGQGPEFLTYFQNEAQLEKSRLLSDRFSAERPKGSFSTLEIQRTEQGDSAMYLCASSPRLSMSTGELFFGEGSRLTVL.

The sample holds one count of this clone. The V and J genes are TRBV7-9 and TRBJ1-4; D perhaps matches TRBD1 (5 bases). V was shortened by 4 bases and J by 7 bases, with 7 bases between the two germline ends. CDR1 and CDR2 from the germline V gene are SEHNR and FQNEAQ (reference sequence). CDR3 length: 12 amino acids. The chain's CDR3 is CASSSGGEKLFF. DNA for the CDR3: TGTGCCAGCAGCTCCGGGGGTGAAAAACTGTTTTTT.

V usage is TRBV28 and J usage is TRBJ1-5, with D maybe TRBD1 (5 bases). The CDR3 loop spans 16 amino acids. V was shortened by 3 bases and J by 6 bases, with 18 bases between the two germline ends. Looked up from germline, CDR1 is MDHEN and CDR2 is SYDVKM. The CDR3 protein is CASSLGQAPSIQPQHF. The CDR3 DNA reads TGTGCCAGCAGTTTGGGGCAGGCCCCGAGTATTCAGCCCCAGCATTTT.

CDR3 protein: CASSTSGYSYNEQFF. CDR3 DNA sequence: TGTGCCAGCAGCACCAGCGGGTACTCCTACAATGAGCAGTTCTTC. This chain links TRBV5-5 with TRBJ2-1; a possible D gene is TRBD2 (6 bases). The CDR3 is 15 amino acids. V was pared by 4 bases and J by 0 bases, with 11 bases between. Germline CDR1 reads SGHKS; CDR2 reads YYEKEE (reference sequence).

The chain links TRBV18 to TRBJ2-1; 7 bases agree with TRBD2. The CDR3 is 14 amino acids. The germline V gene encodes CDR1 KGHSH and CDR2 LQKENI. J gave up 5 bases and V 3 bases, and 4 bases lay outside the gene matches. The CDR3 nucleotides are TGTGCCAGCTCACCTAGCGGGCTTGACAATGAGCAGTTCTTC. Its protein product is CASSPSGLDNEQFF.

The chain is built from TRBV6-5 and TRBJ1-1; the match to TRBD1 covers 10 bases. V shed 7 bases and J 5 bases; nucleotides not matched to a gene: 10. The CDR3 consists of 15 residues. In germline, CDR1 is MNHEY, CDR2 SVGAGI. The chain's CDR3 is CASNDRGLSRTEAFF. The CDR3 bases are TGTGCCAGCAACGACAGGGGGCTCTCAAGAACTGAAGCTTTCTTT.

The V and J genes are TRBV24-1 and TRBJ2-3; 9 bases agree with TRBD1. Per germline, CDR1 KGHDR and CDR2 SFDVKD. This CDR3 is 17 amino acids long. Losses at the gene ends were 4 bases for V and 2 bases for J; bases not matched to a gene: 9. The CDR3 DNA follows: TGTGCCACCAGTGACCCGACAGGGGGAATTTTCACAGATACGCAGTATTTT. As protein: CATSDPTGGIFTDTQYF.

The chain couples TRBV14 to TRBJ2-2; possible D gene TRBD2, 5 bases. Trimming stripped 3 bases from V and 3 bases from J, with 14 bases between. CDR1 is SGHDN, CDR2 FVKESK, per germline. This CDR3 is built from 16 residues. The CDR3 sequence is CASSHILGDDTGELFF. CDR3 sequence (DNA): TGTGCCAGCAGCCATATACTAGGAGACGACACCGGGGAGCTGTTTTTT. The whole variable domain, filled in from reference TRBV14 and TRBJ2-2, reads EAGVTQFPSHSVIEKGQTVTLRCDPISGHDNLYWYRRVMGKEIKFLLHFVKESKQDESGMPNNRFLAERTGGTYSTLKVQPAELEDSGVYFCASSHILGDDTGELFFGEGSRLTVL.

The chain joins TRBV28 to TRBJ1-1, with D possibly matching TRBD1 (6 bases). V was pared by 6 bases and J by 4 bases, with 18 bases between. This CDR3 is built from 15 residues. CDR1 MDHEN and CDR2 SYDVKM come from the germline V gene. The CDR3 nucleotides read TGTGCCAGCAGACCCCTTGCGGACAGAGGCACTGAAGCTTTCTTT. This gives the protein CASRPLADRGTEAFF.

The gene calls are TRBV10-3 and TRBJ2-5; 9 bases fit TRBD1. The CDR3 loop spans 14 amino acids. The V gene's germline CDR1 is ENHRY and CDR2 SYGVKD. Unmatched junction bases numbered 3, after V lost 6 bases and J lost 1 base. This chain's CDR3 is CAIRTGGPQETQYF. In nucleotides, the CDR3 is TGTGCCATCAGGACAGGGGGTCCCCAAGAGACCCAGTACTTC.

The chain carries TRBV19 and TRBJ1-4; D unresolved. V dropped 1 base and J dropped 5 bases, with 8 bases sitting between them. CDR1 is LNHDA, CDR2 SQIVND, per germline (reference sequence). This CDR3 has 14 amino acids. The CDR3 DNA is TGTGCCAGTAGTATAGGTGTTTCGAATGAAAAACTGTTTTTT. Translation: CASSIGVSNEKLFF.

This clone was observed a single time. The chain uses TRBV4-1 and TRBJ2-7; a possible D gene is TRBD2 (8 bases). Deletions cut 4 bases from V and 5 bases from J, with 36 bases between. This CDR3 contains 21 residues. Per germline, CDR1 MGHRA and CDR2 YSYEKL. The CDR3 nucleotides are TGCGCCAGCAGCCCTACCGAGACGAGGGGGCCAGCGGGAGCCGGTTCGGACGAGCAGTACTTC. This codes for CASSPTETRGPAGAGSDEQYF.

The rearrangement uses TRBV5-6 and TRBJ2-5; D is uncertain. From germline, CDR1 is SGHDT and CDR2 YYEEEE. The CDR3 extends over 13 amino acids. The ends were cut back, 3 bases at V and 5 bases at J, with 11 bases in the middle. DNA for the CDR3: TGTGCCAGCAGCTACAACTATGGGGAGACCCAGTACTTC. Its protein is CASSYNYGETQYF.

The CDR3 here is CASSPTGPYEQYF. The CDR3 DNA follows: TGTGCCAGCAGCCCAACAGGGCCCTACGAGCAGTACTTC. V gene TRBV5-8 combines with J gene TRBJ2-7; D is possibly TRBD1 (6 bases). The CDR3 is made up of 13 amino acids. V was shortened by 4 bases and J by 2 bases, with 10 bases between the two germline ends. Germline-derived CDR1 and CDR2 are SGHTS and YDEGEE.

This sequence joins TRBV6-5 and TRBJ2-7; a weak D match, TRBD2 (6 bases). CDR1 and CDR2 (germline): MNHEY, SVGAGI. With 2 bases removed from V and 2 bases from J, the gap between germline ends came to 16 bases. CDR3 length: 16 amino acids. The CDR3 here is CASSYLSAGLTYEQYF. DNA for the CDR3: TGTGCCAGCAGTTACCTCTCGGCGGGGCTAACCTACGAGCAGTACTTC.

The chain couples TRBV5-1 to TRBJ2-7, with 7 bases matching TRBD1. V dropped 3 bases and J dropped 0; count of bases not matched to a gene: 3. The CDR3 contains 14 residues. CDR1 and CDR2 (germline): SGHRS, YFSETQ. CDR3 DNA sequence: TGCGCCAGCAGCTATAGGGACAGCTCCTACGAGCAGTACTTC. It yields the protein CASSYRDSSYEQYF.

This chain joins TRBV28 and TRBJ2-1; the match to TRBD2 covers 8 bases. In germline, CDR1 is MDHEN, CDR2 SYDVKM. The CDR3 is 16 amino acids. With 4 bases clipped from V and 0 bases from J, the junction kept 5 bases outside the gene matches. The DNA of the CDR3 is TGTGCCAGCAGTTCCGGGGGGGCGGGCTCCTACAATGAGCAGTTCTTC. This gives the protein CASSSGGAGSYNEQFF.

The sample holds one count of this clone. This rearrangement joins TRBV11-2 to TRBJ2-3, with 8 bases lining up with TRBD2. Losses at the gene ends were 5 bases for V and 0 bases for J; bases not matched to a gene: 7. The germline gives CDR1 SGHAT, CDR2 FQNNGV. This CDR3 has 16 amino acids. The CDR3 loop reads CASSLLSSGSTDTQYF. CDR3 DNA: TGTGCCAGCAGCCTTCTTTCTAGCGGGAGCACAGATACGCAGTATTTT.

CDR3 coding DNA: TGTGCCAGCAGCGCAGGGGGCCCCCCCTACAATGAGCAGTTCTTC. Amino acids: CASSAGGPPYNEQFF. This rearrangement joins TRBV5-4 to TRBJ2-1, with TRBD1 matching 8 bases. The CDR3 extends over 15 amino acids. Germline V gene lookup returns CDR1 SGHNT and CDR2 YYREEE (reference sequence). J was trimmed by 2 bases and V by 4 bases; bases with no gene match: 5.

This chain joins TRBV5-8 and TRBJ2-5, with 8 nucleotides matching TRBD1. This CDR3 is built from 12 residues. Trimming removed 5 bases from V and 5 bases from J; junction bases left unmatched: 2. Germline V gene data show CDR1 as SGHTS and CDR2 as YDEGEE. This CDR3 is CASRYRGETQYF. CDR3 nucleotides: TGTGCCAGCAGATACAGGGGGGAGACCCAGTACTTC.

The chain has TRBV18 and TRBJ2-4; no reliable D call. Looked up from germline, CDR1 is KGHSH and CDR2 is LQKENI. This CDR3 contains 14 residues. V shed 6 bases and J shed 0 bases, with 9 bases lying between them. In DNA form, the CDR3 reads TGTGCCAGCTCCCCCGAAATAGCCAAAAACATTCAGTACTTC. As protein: CASSPEIAKNIQYF.

The chain has TRBV11-2 and TRBJ1-2; possible D gene TRBD1, 5 bases. Looked up from germline, CDR1 is SGHAT and CDR2 is FQNNGV. Trimming removed 7 bases at V and 4 bases at J, with 19 bases between. The CDR3 has 15 residues. CDR3 coding DNA: TGTGCCAGCACCTCCTCGACGGGGACGCTCTATGGCTACACCTTC. Amino acid sequence: CASTSSTGTLYGYTF.

V usage is TRBV27 and J usage is TRBJ2-3; 8 nucleotides align to TRBD1. V lost 4 bases to trimming and J lost 5 bases; unmatched junction nucleotides: 5. Germline V lookup: CDR1 MNHEY, CDR2 SMNVEV (reference sequence). The CDR3 loop spans 14 amino acids. The DNA for the CDR3 is TGTGCCAGCAGTTACCAGGGGGCAAGAGATACGCAGTATTTT. This codes for CASSYQGARDTQYF.